A single sample gave rise to the 5 T cell receptor beta chains below, sequenced in a study of blood T cell repertoires in COVID-19 (dated by TCRdb to between 2020 and 2021). Receptor libraries were prepared by the immunoSEQ multiplex PCR assay. Sourced from immuneACCESS, this table was stored by TCRdb with only in-frame sequences that have V and J called. A share of the clones is absent; for the studies checked, an unresolved V gene accounts for under half, and the remainder has no known explanation. The sample profile shows some 180,000 clones; roughly 84% of them were found once. 6.5% to 9% of the sample rests with the top ten. The specimen was peripheral blood. The receptors shown here come from a woman between 40 and 55 years old with COVID-19, enrolled during active disease.

The chain uses TRBV6-4 and TRBJ2-3; TRBD2 aligns across 8 bases. CDR1 is MRHNA and CDR2 is SNTAGT in the germline V gene. J gave up 1 base and V 6 bases, and 3 bases lay outside the gene matches. The CDR3 has 14 residues. CDR3 sequence reads: CASSRGGGTDTQYF. In DNA form, the CDR3 reads TGTGCCAGCAGCCGGGGGGGCGGCACAGATACGCAGTATTTT.

The count of this clone is one. The chain combines TRBV4-1 with TRBJ1-5, with D possibly being TRBD1 (6 bases). The CDR3 length is 14 residues. Germline-derived CDR1 and CDR2 are MGHRA and YSYEKL. V lost 0 bases and J 7 bases, leaving 10 bases between the germline ends. The CDR3 loop is CASSQEGGSQPQHF. CDR3 nucleotides: TGCGCCAGCAGCCAAGAAGGGGGTAGCCAGCCCCAGCATTTT.

The gene calls are TRBV18 and TRBJ1-2; D possibly corresponds to TRBD1 (6 bases). The germline V gene has CDR1 KGHSH and CDR2 LQKENI. The V and J ends lost 6 bases and 8 bases respectively, with 16 bases between them. The CDR3 is 13 amino acids. CDR3 DNA: TGTGCCAGCTCCCAGGGACACTTAGGCGGCTACACCTTC. Its translation: CASSQGHLGGYTF.

The chain is built from TRBV5-3 and TRBJ2-3, with D perhaps matching TRBD2 (5 bases). TRBV5-3 qualifies as an ORF whose function is uncertain. This CDR3 has 15 residues. V was cut by 4 bases and J by 1 base, with 13 bases left in between. The DNA of the CDR3 is TGTGCCAGAAGCCCGGAGGTGGCTCGCACAGATACGCAGTATTTT. Residues: CARSPEVARTDTQYF.

The CDR3 is CASSLWTLRAGYGYTF. The CDR3, as DNA: TGTGCCAGCAGCTTGTGGACCCTGAGGGCGGGCTATGGCTACACCTTC. The V call is TRBV5-6, the J call TRBJ1-2; no clear D. The CDR3 totals 16 residues. The V end was cut by 1 base, the J end by 4 bases, with 17 bases between. Germline V lookup: CDR1 SGHDT, CDR2 YYEEEE.